What follows are 31 T cell receptor beta chains derived from one specimen sequenced in a study of sequential checkpoint blockade in melanoma. As for treatment: randomized to nivolumab then ipilimumab (arm A) or the reverse (arm B). Clones were read by immunoSEQ multiplex PCR, and TCRdb kept only the in-frame ones, dropping some. The sample contains some 30,000 clones, 65% to 90% of which appear only once. The sequencing here drew on CD8+ T cells sorted from blood (inferred from file names), taken from a patient given nivolumab and ipilimumab in sequence. The receptors stem from a human donor with melanoma.

The chain joins TRBV27 to TRBJ1-1; D might be TRBD1 (5 bases). The CDR3 runs to 9 residues. Trimming removed 8 bases at V and 8 bases at J, with 6 bases between. From germline, CDR1 is MNHEY and CDR2 SMNVEV (reference sequence). CDR3 sequence: CASQGEAFF. CDR3 sequence (DNA): TGTGCCAGCCAGGGAGAAGCTTTCTTT.

The chain carries TRBV7-8 and TRBJ2-5, with 8 positions matching TRBD2. The ends lost 8 bases at V and 2 bases at J; junction bases unmatched: 13. Per the germline V gene, CDR1 is SGHVS and CDR2 is FQNEAQ. CDR3 length equals 16 residues. The CDR3 DNA reads as TGTGCCAGCGGCCCAACTCACGGGGGGGCACAAGAGACCCAGTACTTC. It specifies CASGPTHGGAQETQYF. Full variable domain (rest looked up from reference TRBV7-8 and TRBJ2-5): GAGVSQSPRYKVAKRGQDVALRCDPISGHVSLFWYQQALGQGPEFLTYFQNEAQLDKSGLPSDRFFAERPEGSVSTLKIQRTQQEDSAVYLCASGPTHGGAQETQYFGPGTRLLVL.

The chain joins TRBV4-3 to TRBJ2-1; 14 bases are a match to TRBD2. The V and J ends lost 3 bases and 9 bases, in that order; junction bases with no gene match: 7. The CDR3 spans 16 residues. CDR1 is LGHNA, CDR2 YSLEER, per germline. This chain's CDR3 is CASSQLAGLAGVEQFF. The CDR3 DNA reads TGCGCCAGCAGCCAGCTGGCGGGACTAGCGGGGGTTGAGCAGTTCTTC.

This chain links TRBV30 with TRBJ2-1; D is uncertain. The CDR3 is made up of 11 amino acids. The V gene's germline CDR1 is GTSNPN and CDR2 SVGIG (reference sequence). V lost 4 bases and J lost 6, with 7 bases in between. The CDR3 reads CAWTHSNEQFF. CDR3 sequence (DNA): TGTGCCTGGACTCACTCCAATGAGCAGTTCTTC. The whole variable domain, filled in from reference TRBV30 and TRBJ2-1, reads SQTIHQWPATLVQPVGSPLSLECTVEGTSNPNLYWYRQAAGRGLQLLFYSVGIGQISSEVPQNLSASRPQDRQFILSSKKLLLSDSGFYLCAWTHSNEQFFGPGTRLTVL.

V is TRBV6-5 and J is TRBJ2-5; perhaps TRBD2 as D (6 bases). Germline assignment: CDR1 MNHEY and CDR2 SVGAGI. CDR3 length: 15 residues. The V end lost 4 bases, the J end lost 5 bases, and 17 bases lay between the germline ends. CDR3 in amino acids: CASSWRDPMGETQYF. The DNA for the CDR3 is TGTGCCAGCAGTTGGAGGGACCCGATGGGGGAGACCCAGTACTTC.

The chain links TRBV19 to TRBJ2-3, with TRBD1 identical over 7 bases. Germline CDR1 LNHDA, CDR2 SQIVND (reference sequence). The length of the CDR3 is 15 residues. The junction had 9 bases not matched to a gene; V was cut back by 6 bases and J by 3 bases. CDR3 loop: CASSLQGWWTDTQYF. DNA for the CDR3: TGTGCCAGTAGCCTACAGGGGTGGTGGACAGATACGCAGTATTTT.

The J gene is TRBJ2-1, the V gene TRBV7-9; 7 nucleotides align to TRBD2. The CDR3 loop spans 15 amino acids. Germline trimming cut 5 bases from V and 6 bases from J; bases unmatched to any gene: 10. CDR1 and CDR2 (germline): SEHNR, FQNEAQ (reference sequence). DNA for the CDR3: TGTGCCAGCAGCAGAGGGGCGGGACTATTCAATGAGCAGTTCTTC. Translation gives CASSRGAGLFNEQFF.

V is TRBV7-2 and J is TRBJ2-2; 7 bases are shared with TRBD1. CDR3 length equals 18 residues. Germline CDR1 SGHTA, CDR2 FQGNSA. With 2 bases clipped from V and 7 bases from J, the junction kept 16 bases outside the gene matches. CDR3 DNA: TGTGCCAGCAGCTTATACGCGGGCGTAGGGGGCGCGGACGGGGAGCTGTTTTTT. Translated, it gives CASSLYAGVGGADGELFF.

This chain joins TRBV7-9 and TRBJ1-3, with D unresolved. The CDR3 contains 19 residues. V was trimmed by 5 bases and J by 0 bases, leaving 23 bases between them. The germline CDR1 and CDR2 sequences are SEHNR and FQNEAQ (reference sequence). CDR3 DNA sequence: TGTGCCAGCAGCCCCAGTCCGGGATCTAGCTCCCTCTCTGGAAACACCATATATTTT. As protein: CASSPSPGSSSLSGNTIYF.

The chain has TRBV7-9 and TRBJ2-1, with D perhaps TRBD1 (5 bases). Per the germline V gene, CDR1 is SEHNR and CDR2 is FQNEAQ (reference sequence). V dropped 0 bases and J dropped 5 bases, with 11 bases sitting between them. CDR3 size: 15 residues. CDR3 sequence (DNA): TGTGCCAGCAGCTTAGCAGGGGCCCTAGACAATGAGCAGTTCTTC. Translating gives CASSLAGALDNEQFF.

The gene calls are TRBV27 and TRBJ2-2; 8 bases line up with TRBD2. Germline V gene lookup returns CDR1 MNHEY and CDR2 SMNVEV (reference sequence). The V gene end was trimmed by 4 bases and the J gene end by 2 bases; junction bases not matched to a gene: 12. The CDR3 consists of 18 residues. In DNA form, the CDR3 reads TGTGCCAGCAGTTCGGATCCGGGACTAGTAATTAACACCGGGGAGCTGTTTTTT. This codes for CASSSDPGLVINTGELFF.

The CDR3 DNA reads as TGTGCCAGCAGTTTATCGGGGTCTTGGGGCCGCGGATCACCCCTCCACTTT. Protein: CASSLSGSWGRGSPLHF. The chain combines TRBV27 with TRBJ1-6; perhaps TRBD1 as D (5 bases). Germline V gives CDR1 MNHEY, CDR2 SMNVEV (reference sequence). This CDR3 is 17 amino acids long. Trimming shortened V by 0 bases and J by 10 bases, and 19 bases separated the two germline ends.

This CDR3 is CASSLGGALLKNIQYF. The CDR3 DNA reads as TGTGCCAGCAGCTTAGGTGGGGCTTTGCTAAAAAACATTCAGTACTTC. J is TRBJ2-4 and V is TRBV11-2; a possible D gene is TRBD1 (5 bases). The CDR3 has 16 residues. Germline V gene sequence: CDR1 SGHAT, CDR2 FQNNGV. The V end was cut by 1 base, the J end by 4 bases, with 14 bases between.

V usage is TRBV27 and J usage is TRBJ2-2; a weak D match, TRBD1 (6 bases). The CDR3 runs 13 residues. V shed 5 bases and J shed 4 bases, with 8 bases lying between them. Germline V gives CDR1 MNHEY, CDR2 SMNVEV (reference sequence). The CDR3 DNA follows: TGTGCCAGCAGTCTACAGGGCACCGGGGAGCTGTTTTTT. This translates into CASSLQGTGELFF.

The rearrangement links TRBV5-1 to TRBJ2-1; 7 nucleotides agree with TRBD2. The germline V gene encodes CDR1 SGHRS and CDR2 YFSETQ. V was pared by 6 bases and J by 7 bases, with 7 bases of the junction left unmatched. CDR3 length: 13 residues. CDR3 residues: CASKPGLKNEQFF. For the CDR3, the DNA is TGCGCCAGCAAACCGGGACTAAAGAATGAGCAGTTCTTC.

The J gene is TRBJ2-7, the V gene TRBV28, with D possibly being TRBD1 (5 bases). Germline lookup yields CDR1 MDHEN and CDR2 SYDVKM. The CDR3 contains 14 residues. The V end lost 6 bases, the J end lost 7 bases, and 19 bases lay between the germline ends. CDR3 loop: CASSHGAGSWEQYF. Here the CDR3 DNA reads TGTGCCAGCAGCCATGGCGCAGGGTCCTGGGAGCAGTACTTC.

This clone is labeled medium-sized. The chain uses TRBV5-4 and TRBJ2-1; no clear D. The CDR3 spans 13 residues. CDR1 SGHNT and CDR2 YYREEE come from the germline V gene (reference sequence). V was pared by 2 bases and J by 1 base, with 4 bases between. CDR3 region: CASSFQSYNEQFF. Written as DNA, the CDR3 is TGTGCCAGCAGCTTTCAATCCTACAATGAGCAGTTCTTC.

This clone appeared a single time. This sequence joins TRBV7-9 and TRBJ1-1; possibly TRBD1 for D (5 bases). There are 13 residues in the CDR3. Germline V gene data show CDR1 as SEHNR and CDR2 as FQNEAQ (reference sequence). Trimming removed 6 bases from V and 7 bases from J, with 15 bases in between. Here the CDR3 DNA reads TGTGCCAGCAGGATAGTGGGGGGAAGTGAAGCTTTCTTT. This codes for CASRIVGGSEAFF.

The gene calls are TRBV27 and TRBJ2-5, with 10 nucleotides matching TRBD2. This CDR3 has 16 amino acids. The V and J ends lost 0 bases and 5 bases, in that order; junction bases with no gene match: 6. From germline, CDR1 is MNHEY and CDR2 SMNVEV (reference sequence). The DNA of the CDR3 is TGTGCCAGCAGTTTATCTGCTAGCGGGAGCAGGGAGACCCAGTACTTC. This sequence encodes CASSLSASGSRETQYF.

This sequence joins TRBV11-2 and TRBJ2-7; possible D gene TRBD1, 6 bases. This CDR3 has 15 amino acids. The V gene lost 2 bases and the J gene lost 2 bases, with 13 bases spanning the gap. The germline V gene has CDR1 SGHAT and CDR2 FQNNGV. The CDR3 spells CASSLFGRGTYEQYF. The CDR3 DNA reads TGTGCCAGCAGCTTATTCGGCAGGGGTACCTACGAGCAGTACTTC.

This clone showed up just a few times. V gene TRBV11-3 combines with J gene TRBJ2-7, with 9 positions matching TRBD1. The CDR3 is 16 residues long. The germline V gene has CDR1 SGHNT and CDR2 YENEEA. With 5 bases clipped from V and 2 bases from J, the junction kept 10 bases outside the gene matches. DNA for the CDR3: TGTGCCAGCAGCGTAAGGGACAGGGTGACAGCCTACGAGCAGTACTTC. Translating gives CASSVRDRVTAYEQYF. The variable domain in full, completed from reference TRBV11-3 and TRBJ2-7, reads EAGVVQSPRYKIIEKKQPVAFWCNPISGHNTLYWYLQNLGQGPELLIRYENEEAVDDSQLPKDRFSAERLKGVDSTLKIQPAELGDSAVYLCASSVRDRVTAYEQYFGPGTRLTVT.

This clone has just a few counts. This likely stems from a read error, as it lies one base from a far larger clone. The chain is built from TRBV11-3 and TRBJ2-7; TRBD1 matches 10 bases. The CDR3 totals 15 residues. The trim removed 5 bases at V and 4 bases at J, leaving 8 bases unmatched. Germline CDR1 is SGHNT and CDR2 is YENEEA. The CDR3 DNA sequence: TGTGCCAGCAGCCCTGGACAGGGGGAAGGGTACGAGCAGTACTTC. Residues: CASSPGQGEGYEQYF.

The CDR3 spells CASSDRARNQPQHF. The CDR3 DNA is TGTGCCAGCTCAGACAGGGCTCGCAATCAGCCCCAGCATTTT. V usage is TRBV18 and J usage is TRBJ1-5; 7 bases are a match to TRBD1. After removal of 5 bases from V and 2 bases from J, the junction contained 3 bases not matched to a gene. The germline V gene has CDR1 KGHSH and CDR2 LQKENI. The CDR3 loop spans 14 amino acids.

This chain joins TRBV19 and TRBJ1-2, with a tentative D call TRBD1 (6 bases). Germline loops: CDR1 LNHDA, CDR2 SQIVND (reference sequence). Trimming removed 10 bases at V and 4 bases at J, with 16 bases between. This CDR3 spans 13 amino acids. The CDR3 here is CATPSPDSYGYTF. CDR3 coding DNA: TGTGCCACCCCCTCCCCGGACAGCTATGGCTACACCTTC.

J is TRBJ1-5 and V is TRBV2; 9 nucleotides line up with TRBD1. This CDR3 region has 18 residues. The germline gives CDR1 SNHLY, CDR2 FYNNEI. V lost 4 bases to trimming and J lost 1 base; unmatched junction nucleotides: 11. CDR3 sequence reads: CASSGPGTGSWSNQPQHF. The CDR3 DNA sequence: TGTGCCAGCAGTGGTCCCGGGACAGGGAGCTGGAGCAATCAGCCCCAGCATTTT.

The chain uses TRBV11-3 and TRBJ2-7, with D possibly TRBD2 on 6 matching bases. The CDR3 has 14 amino acids. Germline-derived CDR1 and CDR2 are SGHNT and YENEEA. V was trimmed by 0 bases and J by 5 bases, leaving 11 bases between them. This CDR3 reads CASSLEGGDDEQYF. The CDR3 nucleotides read TGTGCCAGCAGCTTAGAGGGGGGAGACGACGAGCAGTACTTC.

This chain connects TRBV21-1 to TRBJ2-7; TRBD1 is the table's D call, not checked against the DNA. TRBV21-1 is given as a pseudogene. This CDR3 is 16 amino acids long. This CDR3 is CASSDGDRGNSYEQYF. The CDR3 nucleotides are TGTGCCAGCAGCGACGGGGACAGGGGGAACTCCTACGAGCAGTACTTC.

This clone was observed a few times. The chain links TRBV28 to TRBJ1-4, with D possibly being TRBD1 (5 bases). The CDR3 is made up of 13 amino acids. The V gene lost 5 bases and the J gene lost 8 bases, with 12 bases spanning the gap. Germline loops: CDR1 MDHEN, CDR2 SYDVKM. CDR3 sequence (DNA): TGTGCCAGCAGTCAAATGACAGACGAAAAACTGTTTTTT. Translating gives CASSQMTDEKLFF.

This clone was detected once. The V gene is TRBV4-1, the J gene TRBJ2-1; D not resolved. The CDR3 contains 15 residues. The germline V gene has CDR1 MGHRA and CDR2 YSYEKL. V was trimmed by 1 base and J by 10 bases, leaving 17 bases between them. CDR3 sequence (DNA): TGCGCCAGCAGCCAAGGCGTCGACGGGTATGGCGAGCAGTTCTTC. Its translation is CASSQGVDGYGEQFF.

The chain couples TRBV7-9 to TRBJ2-2; tentative D call: TRBD1 (6 bases). Germline V gives CDR1 SEHNR, CDR2 FQNEAQ (reference sequence). The V end lost 8 bases, the J end lost 4 bases, and 17 bases lay between the germline ends. The CDR3 length is 15 residues. The DNA for the CDR3 is TGTGCCAGCTGCTGCAGGGGCAAGAGCACCGGGGAGCTGTTTTTT. It yields the protein CASCCRGKSTGELFF.

The chain has TRBV5-4 and TRBJ2-7, with TRBD1 matching over 10 bases. The germline CDR1 and CDR2 sequences are SGHNT and YYREEE (reference sequence). The V and J ends lost 5 bases and 6 bases, in that order; junction bases with no gene match: 8. The CDR3 has 14 residues. This CDR3 reads CASSPRDRGFEQYF. The CDR3 nucleotides are TGTGCCAGCAGTCCCCGGGACAGGGGTTTCGAGCAGTACTTC. Full variable domain (outside the CDR3, taken from reference TRBV5-4 and TRBJ2-7): ETGVTQSPTHLIKTRGQQVTLRCSSQSGHNTVSWYQQALGQGPQFIFQYYREEENGRGNFPPRFSGLQFPNYSSELNVNALELDDSALYLCASSPRDRGFEQYFGPGTRLTVT.